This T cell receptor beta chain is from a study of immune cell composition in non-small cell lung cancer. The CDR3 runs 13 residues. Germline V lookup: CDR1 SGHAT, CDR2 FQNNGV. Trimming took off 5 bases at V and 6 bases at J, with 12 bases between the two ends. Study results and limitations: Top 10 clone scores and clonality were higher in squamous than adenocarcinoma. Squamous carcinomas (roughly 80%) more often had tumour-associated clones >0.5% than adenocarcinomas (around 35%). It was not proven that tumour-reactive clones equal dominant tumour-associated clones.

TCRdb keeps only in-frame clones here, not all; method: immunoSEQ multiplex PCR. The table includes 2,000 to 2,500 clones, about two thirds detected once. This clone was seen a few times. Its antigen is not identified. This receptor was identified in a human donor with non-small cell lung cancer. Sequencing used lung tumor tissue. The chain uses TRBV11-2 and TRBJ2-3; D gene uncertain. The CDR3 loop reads CASSRRSVDTQYF. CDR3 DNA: TGTGCCAGCAGCCGCAGGTCCGTGGATACGCAGTATTTT.